The clone carrying this TCR beta chain was counted a few times. Its antigen is undetermined. The data derive from a study of T cells after yellow fever vaccination. This CDR3 contains 15 residues. Trimming cost V 5 bases and J 2 bases, with 12 bases left between them. General study points: Post-booster reappearance was seen for most primary-vaccination clones (about 96% CD4, roughly 86% CD8).

The 5'RACE template-switching step produced TCR cDNA and added a universal primer site and UMIs. TCRdb fed the 5' RACE reads into MiXCR, producing one record per CDR3 protein. This table has roughly 330,000 distinct CDR3 sequences, approximately 3.9% appearing once. The genes are TRBV12-3 or TRBV12-4 and TRBJ1-4; D is unclear. The sequence came from a man aged 18 to 30 who received the YFV17D yellow fever vaccine. The input for sequencing was PBMCs, taken 5 days after the yellow fever booster vaccination. For the CDR3, the DNA is TGTGCCAGCAGTCCAGTGGGAAGGACTAATGAAAAACTGTTTTTT. This sequence encodes CASSPVGRTNEKLFF.